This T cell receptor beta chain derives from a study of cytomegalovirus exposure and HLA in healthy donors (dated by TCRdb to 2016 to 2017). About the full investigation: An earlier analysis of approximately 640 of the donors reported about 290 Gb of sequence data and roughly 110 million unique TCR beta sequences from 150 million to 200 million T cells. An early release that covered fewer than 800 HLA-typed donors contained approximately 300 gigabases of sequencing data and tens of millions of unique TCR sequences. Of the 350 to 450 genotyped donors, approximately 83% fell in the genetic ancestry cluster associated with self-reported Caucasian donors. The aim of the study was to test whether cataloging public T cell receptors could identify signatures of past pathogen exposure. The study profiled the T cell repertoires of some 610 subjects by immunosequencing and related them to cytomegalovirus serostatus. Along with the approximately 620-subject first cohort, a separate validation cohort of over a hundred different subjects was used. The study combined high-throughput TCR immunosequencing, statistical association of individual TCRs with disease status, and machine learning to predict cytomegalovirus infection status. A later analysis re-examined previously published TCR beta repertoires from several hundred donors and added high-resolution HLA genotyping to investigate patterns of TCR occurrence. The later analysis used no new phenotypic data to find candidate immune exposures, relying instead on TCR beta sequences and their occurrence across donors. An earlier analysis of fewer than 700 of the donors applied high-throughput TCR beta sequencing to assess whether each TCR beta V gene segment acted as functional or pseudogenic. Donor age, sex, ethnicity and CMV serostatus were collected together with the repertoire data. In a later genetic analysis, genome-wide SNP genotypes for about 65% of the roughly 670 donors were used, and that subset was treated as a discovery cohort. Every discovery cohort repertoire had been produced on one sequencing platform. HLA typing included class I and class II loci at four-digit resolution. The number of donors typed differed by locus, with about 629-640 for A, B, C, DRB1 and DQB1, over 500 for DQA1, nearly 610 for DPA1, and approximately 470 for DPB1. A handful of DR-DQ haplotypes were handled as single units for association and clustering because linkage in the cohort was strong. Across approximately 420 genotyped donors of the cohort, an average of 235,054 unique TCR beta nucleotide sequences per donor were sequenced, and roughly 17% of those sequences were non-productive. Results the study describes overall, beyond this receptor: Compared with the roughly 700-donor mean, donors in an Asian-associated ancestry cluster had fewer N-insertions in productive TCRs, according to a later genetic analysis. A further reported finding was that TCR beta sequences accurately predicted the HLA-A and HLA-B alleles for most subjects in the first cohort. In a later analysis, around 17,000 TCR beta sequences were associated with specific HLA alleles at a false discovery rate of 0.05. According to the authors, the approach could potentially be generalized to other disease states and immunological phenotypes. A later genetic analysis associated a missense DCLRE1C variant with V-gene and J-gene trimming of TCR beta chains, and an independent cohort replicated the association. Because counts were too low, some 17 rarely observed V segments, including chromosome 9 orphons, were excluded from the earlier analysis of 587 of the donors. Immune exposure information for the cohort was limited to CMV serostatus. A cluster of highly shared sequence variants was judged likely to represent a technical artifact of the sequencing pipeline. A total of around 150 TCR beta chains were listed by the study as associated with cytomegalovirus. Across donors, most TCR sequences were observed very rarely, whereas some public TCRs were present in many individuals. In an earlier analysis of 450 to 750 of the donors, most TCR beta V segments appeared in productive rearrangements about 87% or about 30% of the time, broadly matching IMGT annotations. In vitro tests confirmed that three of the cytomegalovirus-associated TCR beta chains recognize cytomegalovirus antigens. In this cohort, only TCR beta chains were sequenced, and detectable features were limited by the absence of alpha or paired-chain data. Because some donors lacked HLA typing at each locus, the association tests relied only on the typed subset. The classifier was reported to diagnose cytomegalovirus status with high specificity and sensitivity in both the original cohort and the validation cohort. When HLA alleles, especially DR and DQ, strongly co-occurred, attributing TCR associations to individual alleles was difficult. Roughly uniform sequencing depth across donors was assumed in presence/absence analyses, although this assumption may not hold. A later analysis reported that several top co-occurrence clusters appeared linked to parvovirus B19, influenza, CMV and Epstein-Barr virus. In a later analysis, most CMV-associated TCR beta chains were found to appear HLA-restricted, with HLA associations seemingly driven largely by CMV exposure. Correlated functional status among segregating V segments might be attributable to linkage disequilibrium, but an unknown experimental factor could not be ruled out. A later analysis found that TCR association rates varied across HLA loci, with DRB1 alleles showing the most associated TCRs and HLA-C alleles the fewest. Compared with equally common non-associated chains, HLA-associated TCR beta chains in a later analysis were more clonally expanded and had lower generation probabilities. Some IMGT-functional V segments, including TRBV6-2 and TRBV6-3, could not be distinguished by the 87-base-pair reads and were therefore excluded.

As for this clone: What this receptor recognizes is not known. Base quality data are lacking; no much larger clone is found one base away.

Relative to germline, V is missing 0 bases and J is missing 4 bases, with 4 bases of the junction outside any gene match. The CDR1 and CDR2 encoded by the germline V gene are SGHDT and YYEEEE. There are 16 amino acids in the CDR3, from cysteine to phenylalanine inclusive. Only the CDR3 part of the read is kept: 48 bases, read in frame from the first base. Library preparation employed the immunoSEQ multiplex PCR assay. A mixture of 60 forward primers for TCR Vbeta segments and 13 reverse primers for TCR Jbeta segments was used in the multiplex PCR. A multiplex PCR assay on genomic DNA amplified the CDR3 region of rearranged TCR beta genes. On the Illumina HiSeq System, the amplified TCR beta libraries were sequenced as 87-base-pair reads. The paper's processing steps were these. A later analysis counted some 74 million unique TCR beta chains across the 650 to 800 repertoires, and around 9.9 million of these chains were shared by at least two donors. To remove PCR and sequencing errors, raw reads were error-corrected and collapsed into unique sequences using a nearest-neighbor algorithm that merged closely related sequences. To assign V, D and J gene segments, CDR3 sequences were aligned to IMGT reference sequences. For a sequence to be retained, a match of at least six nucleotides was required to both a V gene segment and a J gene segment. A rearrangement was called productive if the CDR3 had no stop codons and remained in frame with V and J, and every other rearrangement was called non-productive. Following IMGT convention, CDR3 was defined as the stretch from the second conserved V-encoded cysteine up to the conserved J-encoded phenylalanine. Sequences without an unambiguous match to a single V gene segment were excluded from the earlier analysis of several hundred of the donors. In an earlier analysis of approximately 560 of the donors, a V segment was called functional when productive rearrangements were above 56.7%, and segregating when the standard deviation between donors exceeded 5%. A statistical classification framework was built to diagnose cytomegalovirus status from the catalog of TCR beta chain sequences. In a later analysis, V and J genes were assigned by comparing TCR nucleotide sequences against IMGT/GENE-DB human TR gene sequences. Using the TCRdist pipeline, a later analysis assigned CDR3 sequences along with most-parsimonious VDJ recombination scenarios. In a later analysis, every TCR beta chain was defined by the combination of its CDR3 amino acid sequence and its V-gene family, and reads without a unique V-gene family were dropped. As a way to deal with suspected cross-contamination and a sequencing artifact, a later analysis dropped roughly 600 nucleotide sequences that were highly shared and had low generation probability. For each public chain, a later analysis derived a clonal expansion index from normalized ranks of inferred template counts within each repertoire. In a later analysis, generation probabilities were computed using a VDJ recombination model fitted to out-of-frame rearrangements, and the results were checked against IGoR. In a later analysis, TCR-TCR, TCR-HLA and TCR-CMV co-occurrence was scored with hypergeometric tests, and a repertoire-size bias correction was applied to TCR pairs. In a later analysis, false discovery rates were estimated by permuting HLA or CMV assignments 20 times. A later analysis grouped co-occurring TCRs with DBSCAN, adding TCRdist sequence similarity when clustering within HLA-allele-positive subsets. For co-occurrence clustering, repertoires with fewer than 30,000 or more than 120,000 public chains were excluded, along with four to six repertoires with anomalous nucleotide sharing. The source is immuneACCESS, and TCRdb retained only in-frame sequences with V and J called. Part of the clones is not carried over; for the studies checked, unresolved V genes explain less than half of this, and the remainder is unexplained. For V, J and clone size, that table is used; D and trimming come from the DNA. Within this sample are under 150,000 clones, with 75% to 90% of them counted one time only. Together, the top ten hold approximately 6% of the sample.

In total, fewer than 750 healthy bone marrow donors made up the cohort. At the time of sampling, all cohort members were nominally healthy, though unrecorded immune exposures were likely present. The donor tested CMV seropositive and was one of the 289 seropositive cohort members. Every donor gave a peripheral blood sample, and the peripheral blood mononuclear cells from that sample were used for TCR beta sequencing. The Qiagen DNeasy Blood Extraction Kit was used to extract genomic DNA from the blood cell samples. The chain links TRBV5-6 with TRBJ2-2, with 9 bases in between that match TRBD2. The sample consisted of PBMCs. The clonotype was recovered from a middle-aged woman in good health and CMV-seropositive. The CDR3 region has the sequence CASSLGATSGTGELFF. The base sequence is TGTGCCAGCAGCTTGGGAGCGACTAGCGGCACCGGGGAGCTGTTTTTT.